The sequence of this T cell receptor beta chain was determined in a study of blood T cell repertoires in COVID-19. Study-wide background: Specimens from acute and convalescent COVID-19 originated in the United States, Italy and Spain. PBMCs, B-cell-depleted T cells, or T cells were the source of the cDNA or gDNA that made up the material.

In the authors' methods: Counts of nucleated cells, estimated from reference gene primer amplification, were obtained. Sequencing used immunoSEQ multiplex PCR; TCRdb keeps in-frame clones, though not all of them. Clonal size and the V and J genes are those of that table, whereas D and trimming came from the DNA. Found here are some 100,000 clones, roughly nine tenths of them singletons; the top ten hold 0.97%. The CDR3 runs 16 residues. Trimming cost V 3 bases and J 0 bases, with 12 bases left between them. Germline CDR1 is MDHEN and CDR2 is SYDVKM. This sequence was found in a man in his sixties with acute or convalescent COVID-19. The sequencing sample was made of peripheral blood. V usage is TRBV28 and J usage is TRBJ1-5; D gene uncertain. The CDR3 nucleotides are TGTGCCAGCAGTTTCCAGCAGGCATATAGCAATCAGCCCCAGCATTTT. Residues: CASSFQQAYSNQPQHF.